These T cell receptor beta chains were read from a single sample in a study of control samples from healthy donors and cancer patients. Sequenced by immunoSEQ multiplex PCR; TCRdb stores in-frame clones only, minus some. The sample includes 150,000 to 200,000 clones, 94% of them seen just once. The sample taken for sequencing was blood. These receptor sequences come from a woman aged 18-29 years in good health. The CDR3 runs from the conserved cysteine through the conserved F or W. D genes are given only for firm matches. Part of the rows lack a size; the others show once, few, many or a class for expanded clones.

CASSQGRKTGTYGYTF	TGTGCCAGCAGCCAAGGACGAAAGACAGGAACCTATGGCTACACCTTC	TRBJ1-2	16	NA	TRBV14	NA
CATSRSMNTEAFF	TGTGCCACCAGCAGGTCCATGAACACTGAAGCTTTCTTT	TRBJ1-1	13	NA	TRBV15	NA
CASSPQATGELFF	TGTGCCAGTAGTCCCCAGGCGACCGGGGAGCTGTTTTTT	TRBJ2-2	13	NA	TRBV19	NA
CARSQVGGAGSGRSNTGELFF	TGTGCCCGCAGCCAAGTCGGGGGGGCGGGAAGCGGGAGGTCGAACACCGGGGAGCTGTTTTTT	TRBJ2-2	21	TRBD2	TRBV4-2	NA
CASSREGGDTQYF	TGTGCCAGCAGCCGGGAAGGGGGGGATACGCAGTATTTT	TRBJ2-3	13	NA	TRBV5-4	NA
CASSQSAYEQYF	TGTGCCAGCAGCCAATCGGCCTACGAGCAGTACTTC	TRBJ2-7	12	NA	TRBV3-1/TRBV3-2	NA
CAISELSGTEAFF	TGTGCCATCAGTGAGTTGTCCGGGACTGAAGCTTTCTTT	TRBJ1-1	13	NA	TRBV10-3	NA
CASSKGQGLSGNTIYF	TGCGCCAGCAGCAAGGGACAGGGGCTCTCTGGAAACACCATATATTTT	TRBJ1-3	16	TRBD1	TRBV5-1	NA
CSVEVWQDTQYF	TGCAGCGTTGAAGTCTGGCAAGATACGCAGTATTTT	TRBJ2-3	12	NA	TRBV29-1	NA
CASSLANRAQETQYF	TGCGCCAGCAGCTTGGCCAACAGGGCACAAGAGACCCAGTACTTC	TRBJ2-5	15	NA	TRBV5-1	once
CASSQDTTGGYGYTF	TGTGCCAGCAGCCAGGATACGACAGGGGGCTATGGCTACACCTTC	TRBJ1-2	15	TRBD1	TRBV4-2	NA
CASSLTGYEQYF	TGCGCCAGCAGCTTGACGGGCTACGAGCAGTACTTC	TRBJ2-7	12	NA	TRBV5-1	few
CATRLRGQGLYGYTF	TGTGCCACCAGATTACGTGGACAGGGGTTATATGGCTACACCTTC	TRBJ1-2	15	TRBD1	TRBV24-1	NA
CASSLQGATGYTF	TGTGCCAGCAGCTTACAGGGGGCTACTGGCTACACCTTC	TRBJ1-2	13	TRBD1	TRBV7-2	NA